This T cell receptor (beta chain) emerged from a study of technical replicates of blood from a handful of donors. Sequencing was performed with immunoSEQ multiplex PCR; in TCRdb, only in-frame clones are kept and a portion is missing. The table lists 78,000 or so clones, about nine tenths of them singletons, with under 0.4% in the top ten. The CDR3 totals 14 residues. V shed 0 bases and J shed 2 bases, with 7 bases lying between them. Germline V gene lookup returns CDR1 MNHEY and CDR2 SVGAGI. The source material was T cells isolated from PBMCs. The rearrangement uses TRBV6-5 and TRBJ1-2; perhaps TRBD1 as D (6 bases). The sequence derives from a human donor in good health. Some clones in this sample may be carry-over from other donors' samples. CDR3 region: CASSYSDSNYGYTF. The CDR3 DNA reads as TGTGCCAGCAGTTACTCGGACAGCAACTATGGCTACACCTTC.